This T cell receptor (beta chain) was retrieved from a study of blood T cells in healthy people across ages. Study-level points and caveats: Roughly linear declines in TCR beta diversity per million T cells occurred with age.

From germline, CDR1 is LGHDT and CDR2 YNNKEL (reference sequence). With 2 bases removed from V and 11 bases from J, the gap between germline ends came to 10 bases. The CDR3 runs 12 residues. This clonotype was picked up a small number of times. Its antigen is unknown. Primers used in a second PCR of roughly 7 to 12 cycles were a sample-barcoded 5' primer and a J-beta primer mix. MiXCR, applied by TCRdb to the 5' RACE reads, yields one record per CDR3 protein. Seen here are hundreds of thousands of distinct CDR3 sequences, roughly two fifths observed once, and the top ten hold about 30%. The source material was blood. This TCR derives from a man at least 80 years old in good health. This chain uses TRBV3-1 with TRBJ2-1; maybe TRBD2 (5 bases). The CDR3 nucleotides are TGTGCCAGCAGCCAATATCTAGCTAAGCAGTTCTTC. It translates to CASSQYLAKQFF.